Sequencing of this TCR beta chain was carried out in a study of shared clonotypes between healthy human individuals. The J segment lost 8 bases and the V segment lost 3 bases, leaving 2 bases of the junction unmatched. Germline V gene data show CDR1 as SQVTM and CDR2 as ANQGSEA. The CDR3 extends over 12 amino acids. TCRdb keeps only in-frame clones here, not all; method: immunoSEQ multiplex PCR. The profile shows more than 400,000 clones, 81% of them singletons. The specimen sequenced was PBMCs. The chain links TRBV29-1 to TRBJ2-1; 9 bases agree with TRBD2. The source of this sequence is a middle-aged woman in good health. Some clones in this sample may be carry-over from other donors' samples. Here the CDR3 DNA reads TGCAGCGTTGAGGTAGCGGGAGATGAGCAGTTCTTC. As protein: CSVEVAGDEQFF.